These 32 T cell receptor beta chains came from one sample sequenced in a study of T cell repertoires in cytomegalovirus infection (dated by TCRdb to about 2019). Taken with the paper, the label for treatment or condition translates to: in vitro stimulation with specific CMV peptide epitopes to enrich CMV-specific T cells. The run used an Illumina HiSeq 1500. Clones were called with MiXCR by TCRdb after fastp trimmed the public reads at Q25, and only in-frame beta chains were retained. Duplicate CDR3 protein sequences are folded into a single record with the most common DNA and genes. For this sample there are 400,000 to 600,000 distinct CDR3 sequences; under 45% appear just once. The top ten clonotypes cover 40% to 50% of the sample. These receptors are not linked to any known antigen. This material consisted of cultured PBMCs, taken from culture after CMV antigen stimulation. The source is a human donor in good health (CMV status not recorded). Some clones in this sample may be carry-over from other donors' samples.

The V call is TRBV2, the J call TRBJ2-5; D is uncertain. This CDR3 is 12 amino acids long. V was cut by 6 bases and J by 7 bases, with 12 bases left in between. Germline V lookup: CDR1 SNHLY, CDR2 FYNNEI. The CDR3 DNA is TGTGCCAGCAGCGCAAGTATCGCGACCCAGTACTTC. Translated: CASSASIATQYF.

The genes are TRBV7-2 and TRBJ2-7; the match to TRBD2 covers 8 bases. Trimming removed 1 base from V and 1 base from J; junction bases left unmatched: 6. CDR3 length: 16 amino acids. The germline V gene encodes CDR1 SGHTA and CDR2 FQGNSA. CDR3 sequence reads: CASSLVVAGGSYEQYF. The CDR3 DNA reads TGTGCCAGCAGCTTAGTGGTTGCGGGGGGTTCCTACGAGCAGTACTTC.

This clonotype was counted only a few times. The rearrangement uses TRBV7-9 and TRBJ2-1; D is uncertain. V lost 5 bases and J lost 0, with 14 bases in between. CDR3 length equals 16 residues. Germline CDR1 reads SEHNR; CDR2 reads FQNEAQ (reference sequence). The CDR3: CASSLRQPLSYNEQFF. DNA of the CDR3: TGTGCCAGCAGCCTCCGACAACCCCTCTCCTACAATGAGCAGTTCTTC.

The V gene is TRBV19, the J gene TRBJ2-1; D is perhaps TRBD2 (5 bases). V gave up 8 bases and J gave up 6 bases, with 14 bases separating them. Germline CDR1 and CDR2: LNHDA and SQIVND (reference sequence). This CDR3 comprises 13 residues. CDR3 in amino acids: CASLGAKGNEQFF. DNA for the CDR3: TGTGCCAGTCTGGGAGCTAAAGGCAATGAGCAGTTCTTC.

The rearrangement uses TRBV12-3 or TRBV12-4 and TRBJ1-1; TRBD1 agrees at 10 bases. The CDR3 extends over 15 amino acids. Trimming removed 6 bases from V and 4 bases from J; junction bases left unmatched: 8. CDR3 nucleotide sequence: TGTGCCAGCAGCTTGTCGACAGGGGGCGGCACTGAAGCTTTCTTT. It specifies CASSLSTGGGTEAFF.

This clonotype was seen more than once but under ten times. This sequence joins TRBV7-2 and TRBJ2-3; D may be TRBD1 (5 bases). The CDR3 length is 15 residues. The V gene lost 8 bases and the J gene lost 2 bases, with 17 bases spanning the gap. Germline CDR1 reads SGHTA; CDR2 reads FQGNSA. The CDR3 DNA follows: TGTGCCAGCGGGCTATGGGGCGGATTCACAGATACGCAGTATTTT. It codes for CASGLWGGFTDTQYF.

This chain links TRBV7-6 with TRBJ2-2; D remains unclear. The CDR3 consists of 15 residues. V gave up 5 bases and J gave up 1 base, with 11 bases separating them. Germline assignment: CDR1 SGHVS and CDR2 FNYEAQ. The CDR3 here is CASSPGSVNTGELFF. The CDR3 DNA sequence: TGTGCCAGCAGCCCCGGATCAGTGAACACCGGGGAGCTGTTTTTT.

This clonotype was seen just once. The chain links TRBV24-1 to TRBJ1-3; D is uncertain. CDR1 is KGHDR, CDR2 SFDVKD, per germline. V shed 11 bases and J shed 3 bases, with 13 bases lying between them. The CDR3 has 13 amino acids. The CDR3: CAISPGNGNTIYF. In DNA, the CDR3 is TGTGCCATCAGCCCGGGGAATGGAAACACCATATATTTT.

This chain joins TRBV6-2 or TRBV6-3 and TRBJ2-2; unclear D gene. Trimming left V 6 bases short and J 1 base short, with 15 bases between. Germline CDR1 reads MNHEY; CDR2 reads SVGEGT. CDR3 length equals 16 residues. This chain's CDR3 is CASRLDGYLNTGELFF. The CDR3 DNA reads TGTGCCAGCAGACTGGACGGATACTTGAACACCGGGGAGCTGTTTTTT.

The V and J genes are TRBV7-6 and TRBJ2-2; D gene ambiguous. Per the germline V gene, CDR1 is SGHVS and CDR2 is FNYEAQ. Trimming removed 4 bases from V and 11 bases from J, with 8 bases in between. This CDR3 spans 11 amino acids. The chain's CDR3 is CASSSRLELFF. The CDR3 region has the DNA TGTGCCAGCAGCTCCCGGCTAGAGCTGTTTTTT.

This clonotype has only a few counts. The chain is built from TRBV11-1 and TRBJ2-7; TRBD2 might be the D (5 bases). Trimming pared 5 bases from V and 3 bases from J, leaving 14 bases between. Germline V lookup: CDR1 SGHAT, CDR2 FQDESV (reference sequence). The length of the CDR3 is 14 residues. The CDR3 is CASSPISGNYEQYF. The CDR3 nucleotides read TGTGCCAGCAGCCCGATCTCGGGAAACTACGAGCAGTACTTC.

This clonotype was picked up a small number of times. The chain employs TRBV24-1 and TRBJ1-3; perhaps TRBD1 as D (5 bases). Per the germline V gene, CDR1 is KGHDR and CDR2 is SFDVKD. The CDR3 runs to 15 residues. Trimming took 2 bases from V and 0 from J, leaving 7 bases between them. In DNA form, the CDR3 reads TGTGCCACCAGTGATTCAGGGCACTCTGGAAACACCATATATTTT. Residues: CATSDSGHSGNTIYF.

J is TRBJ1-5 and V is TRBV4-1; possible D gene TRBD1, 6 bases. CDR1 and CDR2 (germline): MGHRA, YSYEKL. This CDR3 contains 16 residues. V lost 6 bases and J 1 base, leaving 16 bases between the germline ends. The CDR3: CASSIEWGASNQPQHF. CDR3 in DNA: TGCGCCAGCAGTATCGAGTGGGGGGCGAGCAATCAGCCCCAGCATTTT.

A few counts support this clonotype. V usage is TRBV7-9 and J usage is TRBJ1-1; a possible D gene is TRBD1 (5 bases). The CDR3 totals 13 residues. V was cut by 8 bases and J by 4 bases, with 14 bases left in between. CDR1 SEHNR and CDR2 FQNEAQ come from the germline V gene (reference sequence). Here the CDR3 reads CASRPGGSTEAFF. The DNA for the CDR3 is TGTGCCAGCCGTCCTGGGGGAAGCACTGAAGCTTTCTTT.

CDR3 sequence reads: CASSSLGFASYEQYF. Here the CDR3 DNA reads TGTGCCAGCAGTTCCCTCGGATTTGCGTCCTACGAGCAGTACTTC. The rearrangement joins TRBV5-6 to TRBJ2-7, with unresolved D. The CDR3 contains 15 residues. The germline V and J ends were trimmed by 5 bases and 1 base, with 16 bases remaining between them. Looked up from germline, CDR1 is SGHDT and CDR2 is YYEEEE.

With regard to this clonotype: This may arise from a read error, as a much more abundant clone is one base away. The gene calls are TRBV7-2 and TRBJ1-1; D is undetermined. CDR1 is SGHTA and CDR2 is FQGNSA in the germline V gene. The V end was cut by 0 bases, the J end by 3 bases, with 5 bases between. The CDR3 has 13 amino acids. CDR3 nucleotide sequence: TGTGCCAGCAGCTTAGCGCTGTACACTGAAGCTTTCTTT. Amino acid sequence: CASSLALYTEAFF.

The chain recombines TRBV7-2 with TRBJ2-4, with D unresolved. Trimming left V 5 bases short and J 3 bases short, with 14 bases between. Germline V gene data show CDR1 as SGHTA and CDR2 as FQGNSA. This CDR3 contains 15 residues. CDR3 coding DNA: TGTGCCAGCAGCCCCTACCTAGGAGACAAAAACATTCAGTACTTC. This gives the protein CASSPYLGDKNIQYF.

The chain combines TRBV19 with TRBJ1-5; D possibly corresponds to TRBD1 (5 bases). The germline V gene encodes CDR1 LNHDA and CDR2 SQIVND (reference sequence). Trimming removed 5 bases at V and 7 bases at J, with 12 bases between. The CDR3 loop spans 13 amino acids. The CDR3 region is CASSRDPDQPQHF. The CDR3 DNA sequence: TGTGCCAGTAGTCGGGACCCGGACCAGCCCCAGCATTTT.

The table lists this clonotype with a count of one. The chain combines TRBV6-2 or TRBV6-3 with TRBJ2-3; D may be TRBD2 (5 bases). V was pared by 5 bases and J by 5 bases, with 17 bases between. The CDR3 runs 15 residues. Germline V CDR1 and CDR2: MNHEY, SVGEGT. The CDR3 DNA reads TGTGCCAGCAGTCGCCGGGGAGTGCTGGAAGATACGCAGTATTTT. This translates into CASSRRGVLEDTQYF.

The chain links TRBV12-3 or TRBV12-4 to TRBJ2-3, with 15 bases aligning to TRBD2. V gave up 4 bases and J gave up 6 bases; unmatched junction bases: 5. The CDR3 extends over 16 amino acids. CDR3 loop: CASSWGLAGGTDTQYF. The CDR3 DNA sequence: TGTGCCAGCAGTTGGGGACTAGCGGGGGGAACGGATACGCAGTATTTT.

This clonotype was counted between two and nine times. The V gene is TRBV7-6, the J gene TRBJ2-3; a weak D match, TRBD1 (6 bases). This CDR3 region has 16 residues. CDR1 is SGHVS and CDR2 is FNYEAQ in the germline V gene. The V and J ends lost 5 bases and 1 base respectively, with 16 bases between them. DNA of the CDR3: TGTGCCAGCAGCCGCCTACTTGAGGGGGGCACAGATACGCAGTATTTT. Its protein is CASSRLLEGGTDTQYF.

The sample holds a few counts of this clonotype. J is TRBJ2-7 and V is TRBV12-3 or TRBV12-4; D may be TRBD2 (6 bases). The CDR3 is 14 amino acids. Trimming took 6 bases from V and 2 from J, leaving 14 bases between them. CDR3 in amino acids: CASRSGGFAYEQYF. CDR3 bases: TGTGCCAGCAGATCCGGGGGTTTCGCCTACGAGCAGTACTTC.

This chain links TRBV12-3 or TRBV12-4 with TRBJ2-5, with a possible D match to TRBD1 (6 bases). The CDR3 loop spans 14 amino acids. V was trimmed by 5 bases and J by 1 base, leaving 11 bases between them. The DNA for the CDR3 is TGTGCCAGCAGTATCAGACAGGCCCAAGAGACCCAGTACTTC. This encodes CASSIRQAQETQYF.

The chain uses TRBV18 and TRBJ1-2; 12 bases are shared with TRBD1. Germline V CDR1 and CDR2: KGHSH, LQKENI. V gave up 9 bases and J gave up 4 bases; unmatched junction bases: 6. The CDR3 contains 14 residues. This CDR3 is CASSGTGGVYGYTF. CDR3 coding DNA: TGTGCCAGTTCCGGGACAGGGGGCGTCTATGGCTACACCTTC.

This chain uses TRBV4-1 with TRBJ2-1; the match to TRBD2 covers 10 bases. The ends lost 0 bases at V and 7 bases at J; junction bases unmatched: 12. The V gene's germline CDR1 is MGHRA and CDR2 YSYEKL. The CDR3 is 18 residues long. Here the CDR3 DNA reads TGCGCCAGCAGCCAAGAAATAAGCGGGGGGGCTATATATAATGAGCAGTTCTTC. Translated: CASSQEISGGAIYNEQFF.

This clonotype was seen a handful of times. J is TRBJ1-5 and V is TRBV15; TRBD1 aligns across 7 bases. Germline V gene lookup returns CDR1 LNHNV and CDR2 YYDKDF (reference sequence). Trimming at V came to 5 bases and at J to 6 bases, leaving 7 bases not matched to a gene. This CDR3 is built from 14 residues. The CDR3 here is CATSEPGQTQPQHF. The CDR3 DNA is TGTGCCACCAGCGAACCGGGACAGACTCAGCCCCAGCATTTT.

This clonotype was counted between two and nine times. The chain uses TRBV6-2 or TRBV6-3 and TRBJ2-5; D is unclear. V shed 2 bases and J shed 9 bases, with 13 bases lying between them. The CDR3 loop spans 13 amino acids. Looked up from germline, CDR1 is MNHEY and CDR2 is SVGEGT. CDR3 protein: CASSYPATMSQYF. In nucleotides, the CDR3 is TGTGCCAGCAGTTACCCCGCCACGATGTCCCAGTACTTC.

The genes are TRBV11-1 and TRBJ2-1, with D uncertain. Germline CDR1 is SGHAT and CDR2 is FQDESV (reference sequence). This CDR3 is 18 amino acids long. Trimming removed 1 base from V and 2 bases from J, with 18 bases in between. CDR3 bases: TGTGCCAGCAGCTTAGAAGGTTCCCTAGTGGAAACCTACAATGAGCAGTTCTTC. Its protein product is CASSLEGSLVETYNEQFF.

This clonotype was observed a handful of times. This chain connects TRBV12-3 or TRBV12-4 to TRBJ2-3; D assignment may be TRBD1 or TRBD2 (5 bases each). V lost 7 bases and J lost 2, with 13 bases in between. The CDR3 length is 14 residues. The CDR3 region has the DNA TGTGCCAGCACAAGGGACCAGTCCACAGATACGCAGTATTTT. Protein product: CASTRDQSTDTQYF.

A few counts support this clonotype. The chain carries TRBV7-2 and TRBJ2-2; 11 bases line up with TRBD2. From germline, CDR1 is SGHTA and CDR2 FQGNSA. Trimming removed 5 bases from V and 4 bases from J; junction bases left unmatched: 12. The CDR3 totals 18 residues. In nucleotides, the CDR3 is TGTGCCAGCAGCCCCCCTCCACTAGCGGGAGTAGGCACCGGGGAGCTGTTTTTT. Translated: CASSPPPLAGVGTGELFF.

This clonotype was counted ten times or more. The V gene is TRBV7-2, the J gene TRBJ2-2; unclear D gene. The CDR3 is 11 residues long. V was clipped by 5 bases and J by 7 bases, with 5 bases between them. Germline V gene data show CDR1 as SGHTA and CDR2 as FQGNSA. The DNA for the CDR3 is TGTGCCAGCAGCCTCAACGGGGAGCTGTTTTTT. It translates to CASSLNGELFF.

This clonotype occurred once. CDR3 nucleotides: TGTGCCACCAGTGGCGGGAGGGCCGGGGGCACCTACAATGAGCAGTTCTTC. This encodes CATSGGRAGGTYNEQFF. V and J are TRBV24-1 and TRBJ2-1, with 9 bases lining up with TRBD2. Unmatched junction bases numbered 9, after V lost 5 bases and J lost 2 bases. The germline V gene encodes CDR1 KGHDR and CDR2 SFDVKD. There are 17 residues in the CDR3.